The rows below give T cell receptor beta chains drawn from one sample of a study of T-cell memory formation after mild COVID-19. TCRdb fed the 5' RACE reads into MiXCR, producing one record per CDR3 protein. The sample lists 40,000 to 45,000 distinct CDR3 sequences; approximately 6.8% were seen once. Sequenced input: PBMCs or a T cell subset sorted from them (not recorded which). These receptor sequences come from a man aged 18 to 29 who had mild COVID-19 (a few samples of this study predate the infection). Cell type and time point are not known. Both conserved end residues are part of each CDR3. The D gene is left open where the match is weak. Only part of the rows carry a size: once, few, many, or a class if the clone is expanded.

v_gene	j_gene	abundance	len	d_gene	CDR3aa	CDR3nt
TRBV18	TRBJ2-1	few	16	-	CASSPSFERTYNEQFF	TGTGCCAGCTCCCCCTCGTTCGAGCGGACCTACAATGAGCAGTTCTTC
TRBV27	TRBJ2-1	many	12	TRBD2	CATGTRGGGRFF	TGTGCCACCGGGACTAGAGGGGGGGGTCGGTTCTTC
TRBV20-1	TRBJ1-2	-	11	-	CSVGFYYGYTF	TGCAGTGTGGGATTTTACTATGGCTACACCTTC
TRBV9	TRBJ2-5	-	16	TRBD2	CASSVLHGGREETQYF	TGTGCCAGCAGCGTTCTTCACGGGGGGAGGGAGGAGACCCAGTACTTC
TRBV27	TRBJ2-1	-	15	-	CASPLVVPGDNEQFF	TGTGCCAGCCCCCTGGTGGTCCCTGGGGACAATGAGCAGTTCTTC
TRBV15	TRBJ2-1	many	13	-	CATSRVQGNEQFF	TGTGCCACCAGCAGAGTCCAGGGGAATGAGCAGTTCTTC
TRBV12-3/TRBV12-4	TRBJ2-4	many	15	-	CASSPRMGRENIQYF	TGTGCCAGCAGCCCCAGAATGGGCCGTGAAAACATTCAGTACTTC
TRBV11-2	TRBJ1-5	many	15	TRBD1	CASSSRGGQHQPQHF	TGTGCCAGCAGTTCCCGGGGGGGACAGCATCAGCCCCAGCATTTT
TRBV7-2	TRBJ1-1	-	14	TRBD1	CASNYRGLGTEAFF	TGTGCCAGCAACTACAGGGGCCTGGGCACTGAAGCTTTCTTT
TRBV4-2	TRBJ1-5	few	15	-	CASSQAGGVGQPQHF	TGTGCCAGCAGCCAGGCCGGAGGAGTAGGTCAGCCCCAGCATTTT
TRBV5-1	TRBJ1-1	-	13	-	CASSSGATTEAFF	TGCGCCAGCAGCTCGGGGGCCACCACTGAAGCTTTCTTT